Listed below are T cell receptor beta chains from one sample, sequenced in a study of shared clonotypes between healthy human individuals. Clones were sequenced by immunoSEQ multiplex PCR, and TCRdb holds only the in-frame ones, with some missing. Found here are a few million clones, 85% to 95% of them singletons; the top ten hold more than 0.35%. Specimen: naive CD4+ T cells from PBMCs. All receptors come from a man aged 18 to 29 in good health. Some clones in this sample may be carry-over from other donors' samples. CDR3s include the opening cysteine and the closing phenylalanine or tryptophan. The order of the fields is D gene, CDR3 length, clone size, J gene, V gene, CDR3 protein, CDR3 DNA. D genes are given only for firm matches. Part of the rows lack a size; the others show once, few, many or a class for expanded clones.

d_gene: -; len: 12; abundance: few; j_gene: TRBJ1-5; v_gene: TRBV10-3; CDR3aa: CATRQDNQPQHF; CDR3nt: TGTGCCACGCGACAGGACAATCAGCCCCAGCATTTT
d_gene: TRBD1; len: 13; abundance: -; j_gene: TRBJ2-5; v_gene: TRBV6-1; CDR3aa: CATTSGGGETQYF; CDR3nt: TGTGCCACCACATCAGGGGGCGGAGAGACCCAGTACTTC
d_gene: -; len: 13; abundance: -; j_gene: TRBJ1-4; v_gene: TRBV5-1; CDR3aa: CASRLRGGEKLFF; CDR3nt: TGCGCCAGCAGGTTAAGGGGAGGAGAAAAACTGTTTTTT
d_gene: -; len: 12; abundance: once; j_gene: TRBJ1-3; v_gene: TRBV29-1; CDR3aa: CSVAPGGNTIYF; CDR3nt: TGCAGCGTCGCTCCTGGGGGAAACACCATATATTTT
d_gene: TRBD1; len: 15; abundance: -; j_gene: TRBJ1-2; v_gene: TRBV4-1; CDR3aa: CASSQVRRGLGGYTF; CDR3nt: TGCGCCAGCAGCCAAGTGCGCAGGGGGCTGGGAGGCTACACCTTC
d_gene: TRBD1; len: 14; abundance: -; j_gene: TRBJ2-7; v_gene: TRBV7-2; CDR3aa: CASSQGTGVREQYF; CDR3nt: TGTGCCAGCAGCCAAGGGACAGGGGTTAGGGAGCAGTACTTC
d_gene: -; len: 15; abundance: -; j_gene: TRBJ2-1; v_gene: TRBV6-5; CDR3aa: CASSYSWDPGNEQFF; CDR3nt: TGTGCCAGCAGTTACAGCTGGGACCCGGGGAATGAGCAGTTCTTC
d_gene: TRBD1; len: 14; abundance: -; j_gene: TRBJ1-2; v_gene: TRBV11-2; CDR3aa: CASSSVQGAWGYTF; CDR3nt: TGTGCCAGCAGCTCCGTACAGGGGGCTTGGGGCTACACCTTC
d_gene: -; len: 16; abundance: -; j_gene: TRBJ2-3; v_gene: TRBV6-6; CDR3aa: CASSYSVGYGTDTQYF; CDR3nt: TGTGCCAGCAGTTACTCAGTCGGGTATGGCACAGATACGCAGTATTTT
d_gene: TRBD2; len: 15; abundance: -; j_gene: TRBJ2-1; v_gene: TRBV5-1; CDR3aa: CASSFGLAGGVKQFF; CDR3nt: TGCGCCAGCAGCTTCGGACTAGCGGGAGGGGTGAAGCAGTTCTTC
d_gene: TRBD1; len: 14; abundance: -; j_gene: TRBJ1-4; v_gene: TRBV28; CDR3aa: CASSRQGAAEKLFF; CDR3nt: TGTGCCAGCAGTAGACAGGGGGCTGCTGAAAAACTGTTTTTT
d_gene: -; len: 14; abundance: -; j_gene: TRBJ1-1; v_gene: TRBV29-1; CDR3aa: CSVAYSPIGTEAFF; CDR3nt: TGCAGCGTTGCGTACTCCCCCATAGGCACTGAAGCTTTCTTT
d_gene: -; len: 12; abundance: -; j_gene: TRBJ2-1; v_gene: TRBV15; CDR3aa: CATSRLRGEQFF; CDR3nt: TGTGCCACCAGCAGACTTCGTGGAGAGCAGTTCTTC
d_gene: -; len: 12; abundance: few; j_gene: TRBJ1-5; v_gene: TRBV28; CDR3aa: CASKRGNQPQHF; CDR3nt: TGTGCCAGCAAACGAGGCAATCAGCCCCAGCATTTT
d_gene: TRBD1; len: 13; abundance: -; j_gene: TRBJ1-2; v_gene: TRBV2; CDR3aa: CASTRDRGWGYTF; CDR3nt: TGTGCCAGCACCCGGGACAGGGGGTGGGGCTACACCTTC
d_gene: -; len: 16; abundance: -; j_gene: TRBJ2-3; v_gene: TRBV7-2; CDR3aa: CASSLAGPVLGDTQYF; CDR3nt: TGTGCCAGCAGCTTAGCCGGGCCCGTCTTAGGAGATACGCAGTATTTT
d_gene: TRBD1; len: 14; abundance: -; j_gene: TRBJ1-1; v_gene: TRBV5-1; CDR3aa: CASSSNTGETEAFF; CDR3nt: TGCGCCAGCAGCAGCAACACAGGGGAAACTGAAGCTTTCTTT
d_gene: TRBD2; len: 16; abundance: -; j_gene: TRBJ2-3; v_gene: TRBV5-6; CDR3aa: CASSLGRTSGRATQYF; CDR3nt: TGTGCCAGCAGCCTCGGTCGGACTAGCGGGAGAGCTACGCAGTATTTT